These 17 T cell receptor beta chains came from one sample sequenced in a study of control samples from healthy donors and cancer patients. Clones were sequenced by immunoSEQ multiplex PCR, and TCRdb holds only the in-frame ones, with some missing. The sample has 99,000 or so clones; roughly four fifths are singletons. The sample consisted of blood. The receptors were sampled from a man aged 55 to 70 in good health.

The genes are TRBV7-9 and TRBJ2-3; the D gene is possibly TRBD2 (5 bases). V was pared by 5 bases and J by 0 bases, with 18 bases between. The CDR3 is 17 amino acids. CDR1 and CDR2 from the germline V gene are SEHNR and FQNEAQ (reference sequence). Here the CDR3 reads CASSPHHSANSTDTQYF. DNA of the CDR3: TGTGCCAGCAGCCCTCACCATAGCGCAAATAGCACAGATACGCAGTATTTT.

The rearrangement uses TRBV30 and TRBJ1-5; D not resolved. The germline V gene encodes CDR1 GTSNPN and CDR2 SVGIG (reference sequence). V gave up 4 bases and J gave up 0 bases, with 13 bases separating them. The CDR3 is 15 residues long. The CDR3: CAWTWRAYSNQPQHF. CDR3 bases: TGTGCCTGGACGTGGAGAGCTTATAGCAATCAGCCCCAGCATTTT.

The CDR3 spells CASSFSGILSYEQYF. CDR3 DNA sequence: TGTGCCAGCAGTTTTAGCGGGATCCTCTCCTACGAGCAGTACTTC. The rearrangement joins TRBV27 to TRBJ2-7; 8 bases align to TRBD2. The junction had 4 bases not matched to a gene; V was cut back by 3 bases and J by 0 bases. Looked up from germline, CDR1 is MNHEY and CDR2 is SMNVEV (reference sequence). The CDR3 runs to 15 residues.

The chain combines TRBV4-1 with TRBJ2-3; the match to TRBD2 covers 15 bases. V gave up 4 bases and J gave up 1 base; unmatched junction bases: 6. CDR3 length: 18 residues. Germline CDR1 and CDR2: MGHRA and YSYEKL. CDR3 nucleotides: TGCGCCAGCAGCCGGGGACTAGCGGGGGGCCTGCGCACAGATACGCAGTATTTT. Translating it yields CASSRGLAGGLRTDTQYF.

The chain uses TRBV7-6 and TRBJ1-2; a possible D gene is TRBD1 (5 bases). The CDR3 extends over 14 amino acids. The ends were cut back, 1 base at V and 4 bases at J, with 10 bases in the middle. CDR1 SGHVS and CDR2 FNYEAQ come from the germline V gene. In nucleotides, the CDR3 is TGTGCCAGCAGCTTAGTAGAGGGGAGCTATGGCTACACCTTC. The encoded protein is CASSLVEGSYGYTF.

The CDR3 protein is CASSRDRAYEQYF. In DNA form, the CDR3 reads TGTGCCAGCAGCCGGGACCGCGCCTACGAGCAGTACTTC. The chain links TRBV11-2 to TRBJ2-7; D might be TRBD1 or TRBD2, each matching 5 bases. V was pared by 5 bases and J by 2 bases, with 10 bases between. The CDR3 consists of 13 residues. CDR1 and CDR2 (germline): SGHAT, FQNNGV.

The chain uses TRBV12-3 or TRBV12-4 and TRBJ1-1; maybe TRBD1 (6 bases). With 6 bases removed from V and 0 bases from J, the gap between germline ends came to 8 bases. The CDR3 spans 13 residues. The CDR3 DNA is TGTGCCAGCAGAAGGGGGGTGAACACTGAAGCTTTCTTT. Its translation: CASRRGVNTEAFF.

The chain uses TRBV5-6 and TRBJ2-6; a weak D match, TRBD1 (5 bases). Looked up from germline, CDR1 is SGHDT and CDR2 is YYEEEE. Trimming stripped 2 bases from V and 0 bases from J, with 9 bases between. The CDR3 consists of 16 residues. The CDR3 coding sequence is TGTGCCAGCAGCTTACAGGTATCCTCTGGGGCCAACGTCCTGACTTTC. This gives the protein CASSLQVSSGANVLTF.

This chain connects TRBV5-4 to TRBJ2-7, with D unclear. CDR1 and CDR2 from the germline V gene are SGHNT and YYREEE (reference sequence). The CDR3 is 14 residues long. V was shortened by 4 bases and J by 2 bases, with 13 bases between the two germline ends. CDR3 in amino acids: CASSGSTLPYEQYF. The CDR3, as DNA: TGTGCCAGCAGCGGGTCGACTCTACCCTACGAGCAGTACTTC. Full variable domain (rest looked up from reference TRBV5-4 and TRBJ2-7): ETGVTQSPTHLIKTRGQQVTLRCSSQSGHNTVSWYQQALGQGPQFIFQYYREEENGRGNFPPRFSGLQFPNYSSELNVNALELDDSALYLCASSGSTLPYEQYFGPGTRLTVT.

This clone showed up just a few times. The CDR3 nucleotides are TGTGCCAGCAGCCAACTTCCGAGCTCCTACGAGCAGTACTTC. It is translated as CASSQLPSSYEQYF. This chain connects TRBV3-1 (or the pseudogene TRBV3-2) to TRBJ2-7; D is unclear. Germline lookup yields CDR1 LGHDT and CDR2 YNNKEL (reference sequence). Trimming left V 2 bases short and J 0 bases short, with 8 bases between. The CDR3 is made up of 14 amino acids.

This clone has a count of ten or more. The chain joins TRBV10-3 to TRBJ2-7; the match to TRBD2 covers 10 bases. The CDR3 loop spans 17 amino acids. CDR1 ENHRY and CDR2 SYGVKD come from the germline V gene. V lost 5 bases to trimming and J lost 1 base; unmatched junction nucleotides: 11. The CDR3 coding sequence is TGTGCCATCAGTCCTACTAGCGGGATATTGGGGTCCTACGAGCAGTACTTC. Amino acid sequence: CAISPTSGILGSYEQYF.

The genes are TRBV5-8 and TRBJ2-2; no clear D. This CDR3 is 14 amino acids long. Germline CDR1 is SGHTS and CDR2 is YDEGEE. Trimming shortened V by 7 bases and J by 1 base, and 11 bases separated the two germline ends. The CDR3 DNA reads as TGTGCCAGCCCGTGGGCTCTGAACACCGGGGAGCTGTTTTTT. Translation: CASPWALNTGELFF.

The V and J genes are TRBV6-6 and TRBJ1-5; no reliable D call. This CDR3 is built from 14 residues. Germline-derived CDR1 and CDR2 are MNHNY and SVGAGI (reference sequence). V lost 7 bases and J lost 3, with 13 bases in between. The CDR3 nucleotides are TGTGCCAGCACGATGGCGGACCCCAATCAGCCCCAGCATTTT. Translating it yields CASTMADPNQPQHF.

The genes are TRBV11-2 and TRBJ1-1; weak D call: TRBD1 (5 bases). Trimming cost V 3 bases and J 4 bases, with 9 bases left between them. Germline assignment: CDR1 SGHAT and CDR2 FQNNGV. This CDR3 contains 13 residues. CDR3 region: CASSLGTGTEAFF. The CDR3 DNA follows: TGTGCCAGCAGCTTGGGAACAGGCACTGAAGCTTTCTTT. Complete variable domain (other parts from reference TRBV11-2 and TRBJ1-1): EAGVAQSPRYKIIEKRQSVAFWCNPISGHATLYWYQQILGQGPKLLIQFQNNGVVDDSQLPKDRFSAERLKGVDSTLKIQPAKLEDSAVYLCASSLGTGTEAFFGQGTRLTVV.

A few counts support this clone. The rearrangement links TRBV6-2 or TRBV6-3 to TRBJ1-6; D unresolved. CDR3 length: 15 residues. Germline V lookup: CDR1 MNHEY, CDR2 SVGEGT. Deletions cut 5 bases from V and 7 bases from J, with 15 bases between. This CDR3 is CASSLHRQNNSPLHF. DNA for the CDR3: TGTGCCAGCAGTCTACACCGCCAAAACAATTCACCCCTCCACTTT.

V gene TRBV30 combines with J gene TRBJ1-5; D is perhaps TRBD1 (5 bases). The CDR3 loop spans 17 amino acids. V was trimmed by 0 bases and J by 0 bases, leaving 15 bases between them. Germline V gene lookup returns CDR1 GTSNPN and CDR2 SVGIG (reference sequence). The CDR3 DNA reads TGTGCCTGGAGTGTACAACGAGGGACTGATAGCAATCAGCCCCAGCATTTT. Its protein is CAWSVQRGTDSNQPQHF.

This clone showed up just once. The CDR3 reads CASSLETGPFYEQYF. The CDR3 DNA follows: TGCGCCAGCAGCTTGGAGACAGGACCCTTCTACGAGCAGTACTTC. The V and J genes are TRBV5-1 and TRBJ2-7, with D perhaps TRBD1 (6 bases). Trimming shortened V by 0 bases and J by 3 bases, and 13 bases separated the two germline ends. The CDR3 runs to 15 residues. The V gene's germline CDR1 is SGHRS and CDR2 YFSETQ.